The 23 T cell receptor beta chains below were found in one sample sequenced in a study of cytomegalovirus exposure and HLA in healthy donors. PCR employed 60 Vbeta and 13 Jbeta primers. The method was immunoSEQ multiplex PCR; TCRdb's version includes in-frame clones alone and lacks a portion of them. The sample includes around 270,000 clones, roughly 80% of them seen just once. Sample: PBMCs. The receptors stem from a girl aged 2 to 10 in good health and CMV-seronegative.

The chain has TRBV28 and TRBJ2-7; TRBD1 might be the D (6 bases). Germline CDR1 MDHEN, CDR2 SYDVKM. The CDR3 contains 14 residues. Trimming shortened V by 5 bases and J by 1 base, and 12 bases separated the two germline ends. CDR3 region: CASSAHRVSYEQYF. CDR3 bases: TGTGCCAGCAGTGCACACAGGGTGTCCTACGAGCAGTACTTC.

The count of this clone is one. This rearrangement joins TRBV9 to TRBJ2-7; 11 nucleotides line up with TRBD2. V shed 4 bases, J shed 2 bases, and the junction held 2 bases outside the gene matches. Germline values: CDR1 SGDLS, CDR2 YYNGEE. This CDR3 has 14 amino acids. CDR3 nucleotides: TGTGCCAGCAGCCCGGGACTAGCGGCCTACGAGCAGTACTTC. This translates into CASSPGLAAYEQYF.

The chain is built from TRBV10-3 and TRBJ2-1, with TRBD2 as a possible D gene (6 bases). The length of the CDR3 is 11 residues. V was shortened by 4 bases and J by 10 bases, with 8 bases between the two germline ends. Germline values: CDR1 ENHRY, CDR2 SYGVKD. The CDR3 reads CAISVGGEQFF. The CDR3 coding sequence is TGTGCCATCAGTGTAGGAGGGGAGCAGTTCTTC.

The chain carries TRBV6-6 and TRBJ2-5; no reliable D call. The germline gives CDR1 MNHNY, CDR2 SVGAGI (reference sequence). V lost 2 bases and J 2 bases, leaving 6 bases between the germline ends. The CDR3 is made up of 13 amino acids. CDR3 coding DNA: TGTGCCAGCAGTTACAACGAGCAAGAGACCCAGTACTTC. Amino acid sequence: CASSYNEQETQYF.

This chain uses TRBV19 with TRBJ1-1, with D hard to call. Germline assignment: CDR1 LNHDA and CDR2 SQIVND (reference sequence). CDR3 length equals 13 residues. With 7 bases removed from V and 4 bases from J, the gap between germline ends came to 13 bases. In nucleotides, the CDR3 is TGTGCCAGTAAACCGGGAGCGGGCACTGAAGCTTTCTTT. Residues: CASKPGAGTEAFF.

The rearrangement uses TRBV12-2 and TRBJ2-7; the table's D gene call, TRBD1, was not cross checked with the DNA. TRBV12-2 is flagged as a pseudogene. The CDR3 is 15 amino acids. The CDR3 region has the DNA TGTGCAAGTCGCACGGGACAAAACAGGACCTACGAGCAGTACTTC. Translating it yields CASRTGQNRTYEQYF.

J is TRBJ2-7 and V is TRBV19; maybe TRBD2 (6 bases). Trimming cost V 3 bases and J 3 bases, with 15 bases left between them. The CDR3 loop spans 15 amino acids. From germline, CDR1 is LNHDA and CDR2 SQIVND (reference sequence). The CDR3 spells CASSIAAGEDYEQYF. The CDR3 bases are TGTGCCAGTAGTATTGCAGCGGGCGAGGACTACGAGCAGTACTTC. The whole variable domain, remainder taken from reference TRBV19 and TRBJ2-7, is DGGITQSPKYLFRKEGQNVTLSCEQNLNHDAMYWYRQDPGQGLRLIYYSQIVNDFQKGDIAEGYSVSREKKESFPLTVTSAQKNPTAFYLCASSIAAGEDYEQYFGPGTRLTVT.

This clone was detected only a few times. This chain connects TRBV18 to TRBJ2-4; 7 bases are shared with TRBD2. The J segment lost 7 bases and the V segment lost 2 bases, leaving 5 bases of the junction unmatched. Germline assignment: CDR1 KGHSH and CDR2 LQKENI. The CDR3 is made up of 14 amino acids. The CDR3 spells CASSPAGVENIQYF. In nucleotides, the CDR3 is TGTGCCAGCTCACCAGCGGGAGTAGAGAACATTCAGTACTTC.

A word on this clone: This sample includes further DNA sequences coding for the same CDR3. The rearrangement links TRBV18 to TRBJ2-2; 7 bases fit TRBD2. The CDR3 is made up of 13 amino acids. V lost 3 bases and J lost 5; bases outside the gene matches: 0. In germline, CDR1 is KGHSH, CDR2 LQKENI. The CDR3 here is CASSPRGTGELFF. CDR3 bases: TGTGCCAGCTCACCGCGGGGGACCGGGGAGCTGTTTTTT.

This clone was detected only once. This chain connects TRBV7-8 to TRBJ1-1, with D perhaps TRBD1 (6 bases). The germline V gene encodes CDR1 SGHVS and CDR2 FQNEAQ. The CDR3 covers 13 residues. The ends were cut back, 3 bases at V and 4 bases at J, with 9 bases in the middle. The CDR3 bases are TGTGCCAGCAGCTTTCAGGGGTTCACTGAAGCTTTCTTT. This translates into CASSFQGFTEAFF.

The gene calls are TRBV5-1 and TRBJ2-7; a weak D match, TRBD2 (5 bases). V lost 4 bases and J lost 3, with 14 bases in between. The germline V gene has CDR1 SGHRS and CDR2 YFSETQ. CDR3 length equals 14 residues. CDR3 in DNA: TGCGCCAGCAGCCCTGTAGTCGGAGGCTACGAGCAGTACTTC. It is translated as CASSPVVGGYEQYF.

The rearrangement uses TRBV9 and TRBJ1-6; D is perhaps TRBD1 (5 bases). Germline CDR1 and CDR2: SGDLS and YYNGEE. This CDR3 region has 17 residues. Trimming pared 0 bases from V and 8 bases from J, leaving 18 bases between. CDR3 sequence reads: CASSVGEGSWEHSPLHF. CDR3 in DNA: TGTGCCAGCAGCGTAGGGGAGGGGAGTTGGGAGCATTCACCCCTCCACTTT.

The chain employs TRBV2 and TRBJ2-1; TRBD2 agrees at 7 bases. Germline V lookup: CDR1 SNHLY, CDR2 FYNNEI. V lost 8 bases and J lost 8; bases outside the gene matches: 15. This CDR3 contains 15 residues. CDR3: CASPGGERLEDEQFF. DNA for the CDR3: TGTGCCAGCCCGGGAGGTGAACGGTTGGAGGATGAGCAGTTCTTC.

The V gene is TRBV5-4, the J gene TRBJ2-1; D is perhaps TRBD2 (6 bases). Germline V gene data show CDR1 as SGHNT and CDR2 as YYREEE (reference sequence). The CDR3 covers 17 residues. The ends were cut back, 4 bases at V and 4 bases at J, with 21 bases in the middle. This CDR3 reads CASSRNAGRPVYNEQFF. CDR3 sequence (DNA): TGTGCCAGCAGCCGAAACGCGGGGAGACCAGTTTACAATGAGCAGTTCTTC.

The genes are TRBV15 and TRBJ2-1; possible D gene TRBD1, 7 bases. V dropped 1 base and J dropped 7 bases, with 14 bases sitting between them. This CDR3 contains 15 residues. The germline gives CDR1 LNHNV, CDR2 YYDKDF (reference sequence). CDR3 nucleotides: TGTGCCACCAGCAGAGGCGGGACAGTATCAAATGAGCAGTTCTTC. This codes for CATSRGGTVSNEQFF. Filled out from reference TRBV15 and TRBJ2-1, the complete variable domain reads DAMVIQNPRYQVTQFGKPVTLSCSQTLNHNVMYWYQQKSSQAPKLLFHYYDKDFNNEADTPDNFQSRRPNTSFCFLDIRSPGLGDTAMYLCATSRGGTVSNEQFFGPGTRLTVL.

The chain joins TRBV2 to TRBJ2-2, with a tentative D call TRBD1 (6 bases). The germline V gene has CDR1 SNHLY and CDR2 FYNNEI. Trimming took off 5 bases at V and 1 base at J, with 8 bases between the two ends. This CDR3 contains 14 residues. The CDR3 coding sequence is TGTGCCAGCAGTCGGACAGAGAACACCGGGGAGCTGTTTTTT. Amino acid sequence: CASSRTENTGELFF.

V usage is TRBV16 and J usage is TRBJ1-2; no firm D call. The CDR3 contains 13 residues. Germline CDR1 KGHSY, CDR2 FQNENV. The V end lost 3 bases, the J end lost 4 bases, and 9 bases lay between the germline ends. CDR3 DNA sequence: TGTGCCAGCAGCCAGGTAGATGGCTATGGCTACACCTTC. This encodes CASSQVDGYGYTF.

This sequence joins TRBV7-3 and TRBJ1-6; perhaps TRBD1 as D (6 bases). V was pared by 6 bases and J by 10 bases, with 19 bases between. Germline V gives CDR1 SGHTA, CDR2 FQGTGA. This CDR3 contains 15 residues. Written as DNA, the CDR3 is TGTGCCAGCAGTTCCTCGGGGGGGCATGTGTCACCCCTCCACTTT. Its protein product is CASSSSGGHVSPLHF.

The gene calls are TRBV28 and TRBJ1-4; a weak D match, TRBD1 (6 bases). The CDR3 consists of 17 residues. The germline V gene encodes CDR1 MDHEN and CDR2 SYDVKM. The V gene lost 3 bases and the J gene lost 5 bases, with 19 bases spanning the gap. The CDR3 spells CASSLDSWGAGNEKLFF. CDR3 DNA: TGTGCCAGCAGTTTGGACAGTTGGGGCGCAGGGAATGAAAAACTGTTTTTT. The variable domain in full, with the rest retrieved from reference TRBV28 and TRBJ1-4, is DVKVTQSSRYLVKRTGEKVFLECVQDMDHENMFWYRQDPGLGLRLIYFSYDVKMKEKGDIPEGYSVSREKKERFSLILESASTNQTSMYLCASSLDSWGAGNEKLFFGSGTQLSVL.

The chain carries TRBV5-6 and TRBJ2-1; D is perhaps TRBD2 (6 bases). CDR3 length equals 14 residues. V was clipped by 3 bases and J by 9 bases, with 16 bases between them. Germline V CDR1 and CDR2: SGHDT, YYEEEE. CDR3 sequence (DNA): TGTGCCAGCAGCTGGGGGACTTCAAGGGCTGAGCAGTTCTTC. Its protein product is CASSWGTSRAEQFF.

The chain combines TRBV18 with TRBJ1-2; 8 bases fit TRBD1. Per germline, CDR1 KGHSH and CDR2 LQKENI. The V segment lost 3 bases and the J segment 1 base; nucleotides outside the gene matches: 13. The CDR3 has 18 amino acids. CDR3: CASSPVLTGVGFNYGYTF. The CDR3 DNA is TGTGCCAGCTCACCGGTTTTGACAGGGGTAGGCTTTAACTATGGCTACACCTTC.

On this clone: A junction end diverges from the germline sequence, so it may reflect a read error. V gene TRBV6-1 combines with J gene TRBJ2-2, with D perhaps TRBD2 (6 bases). Germline CDR1 reads MNHNS; CDR2 reads SASEGT. The CDR3 consists of 15 residues. The CDR3 spells CAGRRGSGNTGELFF. The CDR3 DNA is TGTGCCGGCAGAAGGGGTAGCGGGAACACCGGGGAGCTGTTTTTT.

The V call is TRBV7-9, the J call TRBJ2-1, with TRBD1 identical over 9 bases. Germline loops: CDR1 SEHNR, CDR2 FQNEAQ (reference sequence). The CDR3 contains 15 residues. Unmatched junction bases numbered 18, after V lost 6 bases and J lost 15 bases. The CDR3 DNA follows: TGTGCCAGCAGTCTTACAACCGGGACAGGGAAAGTTCTGTTCTTC. Its translation: CASSLTTGTGKVLFF.